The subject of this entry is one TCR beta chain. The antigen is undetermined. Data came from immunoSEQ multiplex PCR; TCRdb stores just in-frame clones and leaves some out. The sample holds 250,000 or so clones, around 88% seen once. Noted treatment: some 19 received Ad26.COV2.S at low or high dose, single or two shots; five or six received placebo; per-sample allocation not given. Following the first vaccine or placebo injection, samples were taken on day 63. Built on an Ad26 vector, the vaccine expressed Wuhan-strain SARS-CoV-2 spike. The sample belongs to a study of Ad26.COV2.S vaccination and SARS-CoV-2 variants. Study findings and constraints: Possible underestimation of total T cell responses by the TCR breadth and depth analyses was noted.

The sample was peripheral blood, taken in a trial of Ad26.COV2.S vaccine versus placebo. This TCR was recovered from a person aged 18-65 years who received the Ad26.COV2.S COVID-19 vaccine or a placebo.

The CDR3 sequence: CASSYGGLSDAVRETQYF. The CDR3 DNA sequence: TGTGCCAGCAGTTACGGTGGGTTATCAGATGCCGTTCGAGAGACCCAGTACTTC. The chain carries TRBV6-2 or TRBV6-3 and TRBJ2-5; D call uncertain. Trimming took off 2 bases at V and 4 bases at J, with 23 bases between the two ends. The CDR3 covers 18 residues. The germline CDR1 and CDR2 sequences are MNHEY and SVGEGT.